The sequence of this T cell receptor (beta chain) was determined in a study of shared clonotypes between healthy human individuals. Study as a whole: There were three CD4 naive, three CD4 memory, two CD8 naive and one CD8 memory plates per donor.

Genomic DNA belonging to each subset was distributed in equal measure over several immunoSEQ plates. The sorted-subset replicate PCRs were given 200 ng DNA, which is 25,000 to 35,000 T cell genomes. Method: immunoSEQ multiplex PCR; TCRdb's copy keeps in-frame clones and lacks some. The table records millions of clones, approximately 95% of them present only once. The sequence was obtained from a man aged 18 to 30 in good health. Some clones in this sample may be carry-over from other donors' samples. The specimen was naive CD4+ T cells from PBMCs. The subset here: CD45RA+ positively selected.

CDR3 bases: TGTGCCACCAGCAGATTTGAAGAAAAACTGTTTTTT. Amino acids: CATSRFEEKLFF. V and J are TRBV15 and TRBJ1-4; unclear D gene. This CDR3 region has 12 residues. CDR1 is LNHNV, CDR2 YYDKDF, per germline (reference sequence). Trimming pared 2 bases from V and 8 bases from J, leaving 6 bases between.